These 32 T cell receptor beta chains originate from one sample sequenced in a study of STAT5B mutations in CD4+ large granular lymphocyte leukemia (dated 2022 in TCRdb). Receptors were amplified or captured by the immunoSEQ multiplex PCR assay. Held by TCRdb, this immuneACCESS table contains in-frame sequences only and omits some clones. Under half of the omission traces to an unresolved V gene where checked; the cause of the rest is unknown. This sample is represented by some 30,000 clones; 78% of them were singletons. The ten biggest clones cover 2.5% to 3% of the sample. Input material: CD4+ T cells from blood buffy coats. Receptors originate from a human donor in good health.

This sequence joins TRBV2 and TRBJ2-1; 13 bases map to TRBD2. This CDR3 comprises 15 residues. The V segment lost 5 bases and the J segment 8 bases; nucleotides outside the gene matches: 6. The germline V gene encodes CDR1 SNHLY and CDR2 FYNNEI. This CDR3 is CASSPRTSGSDEQFF. The DNA for the CDR3 is TGTGCCAGCAGTCCCAGGACTAGCGGGAGTGATGAGCAGTTCTTC.

The rearrangement links TRBV6-1 to TRBJ2-2, with 7 bases aligning to TRBD2. The germline V gene has CDR1 MNHNS and CDR2 SASEGT. V lost 7 bases to trimming and J lost 2 bases; unmatched junction nucleotides: 7. The CDR3 extends over 15 amino acids. The CDR3 bases are TGTGCCAGCACCCGGGACTACGACAACACCGGGGAGCTGTTTTTT. Protein sequence: CASTRDYDNTGELFF.

The J gene is TRBJ1-2, the V gene TRBV21-1. TRBV21-1 is noted as a pseudogene. This CDR3 region has 16 residues. As DNA, the CDR3 is TGTGCCAGCAGCCAGTACCCGGGCCCCGAGGGGGGTGGCTACACCTTC. Residues: CASSQYPGPEGGGYTF.

Here the CDR3 reads CASRTWRGGNTEAFF. The CDR3 bases are TGTGCCAGCAGAACATGGAGAGGGGGGAACACTGAAGCTTTCTTT. The V and J genes are TRBV6-5 and TRBJ1-1; possible D gene TRBD1, 6 bases. The CDR3 has 15 amino acids. Between the trimmed V and J ends, which lost 6 bases and 1 base, there was a span of 15 bases. CDR1 is MNHEY, CDR2 SVGAGI, per germline.

The CDR3 coding sequence is TGTGCCAGCAGCTTTGGTAGGGACACTGAAGCTTTCTTT. Translated: CASSFGRDTEAFF. The chain combines TRBV11-3 with TRBJ1-1; D is ambiguous. Germline CDR1 reads SGHNT; CDR2 reads YENEEA. This CDR3 is built from 13 residues. The V gene lost 3 bases and the J gene lost 3 bases, with 8 bases spanning the gap.

Only a few counts were recorded for this clone. The chain recombines TRBV5-4 with TRBJ2-2; TRBD2 is a possible D gene (6 bases). The CDR3 totals 16 residues. Germline lookup yields CDR1 SGHNT and CDR2 YYREEE (reference sequence). Trimming removed 0 bases at V and 0 bases at J, with 9 bases between. This CDR3 is CASSLAAGSNTGELFF. CDR3 coding DNA: TGTGCCAGCAGCTTGGCCGCGGGGTCGAACACCGGGGAGCTGTTTTTT.

The chain is built from TRBV25-1 and TRBJ2-7; TRBD1 is a possible D gene (6 bases). V dropped 5 bases and J dropped 3 bases, with 14 bases sitting between them. The CDR3 spans 14 residues. CDR1 MGHDK and CDR2 SYGVNS come from the germline V gene. CDR3 protein: CASSLRQASYEQYF. The CDR3, as DNA: TGTGCCAGCAGTCTTCGACAGGCCAGCTACGAGCAGTACTTC.

This rearrangement joins TRBV2 to TRBJ1-2; TRBD1 matches at 8 bases. Trimming took 11 bases from V and 4 from J; bases not matched to a gene: 12. The CDR3 is 14 amino acids. Germline V CDR1 and CDR2: SNHLY, FYNNEI. The CDR3 DNA sequence: TGTGCCTCCAAGGTAATGCAGGGGGCCTATGGCTACACCTTC. This gives the protein CASKVMQGAYGYTF.

The chain carries TRBV6-1 and TRBJ1-1, with D possibly matching TRBD1 (5 bases). Between the trimmed V and J ends, which lost 3 bases and 1 base, there was a span of 12 bases. The CDR3 sequence is 15 residues long. Germline V gives CDR1 MNHNS, CDR2 SASEGT. The CDR3 DNA is TGTGCCAGCAGTGACCCCGCTACAGGGAACACTGAAGCTTTCTTT. Its translation: CASSDPATGNTEAFF.

The CDR3 DNA reads as TGTGCCAGCAGCTTGGGAGGGACACTAAGCACAGATACGCAGTATTTT. Protein product: CASSLGGTLSTDTQYF. The chain recombines TRBV5-6 with TRBJ2-3; possible D gene TRBD1, 6 bases. Looked up from germline, CDR1 is SGHDT and CDR2 is YYEEEE. The CDR3 sequence is 16 residues long. V was trimmed by 0 bases and J by 0 bases, leaving 11 bases between them.

This clone was seen a handful of times. J is TRBJ1-1 and V is TRBV7-9; D gene ambiguous. There are 14 residues in the CDR3. Trimming stripped 1 base from V and 1 base from J, with 7 bases between. Germline V gives CDR1 SEHNR, CDR2 FQNEAQ (reference sequence). The chain's CDR3 is CASSLVAENTEAFF. The CDR3 DNA sequence: TGTGCCAGCAGCTTAGTGGCGGAGAACACTGAAGCTTTCTTT.

The CDR3 nucleotides are TGTGCCAGCAGCCTGGGACAGGGGTTGGCCTACGAGCAGTACTTC. Its translation: CASSLGQGLAYEQYF. The J gene is TRBJ2-7, the V gene TRBV7-2; 10 bases agree with TRBD1. The germline CDR1 and CDR2 sequences are SGHTA and FQGNSA. The CDR3 extends over 15 amino acids. Trimming removed 5 bases from V and 2 bases from J; junction bases left unmatched: 6.

The CDR3 DNA sequence: TGTGCCAGCTCACCGGACGGTAGCACAGATACGCAGTATTTT. Translation: CASSPDGSTDTQYF. The chain uses TRBV18 and TRBJ2-3; D call uncertain. The CDR3 is made up of 14 amino acids. Trimming took off 3 bases at V and 0 bases at J, with 7 bases between the two ends. Germline loops: CDR1 KGHSH, CDR2 LQKENI.

V gene TRBV6-5 combines with J gene TRBJ1-3; D call uncertain. The germline V gene encodes CDR1 MNHEY and CDR2 SVGAGI. CDR3 length equals 13 residues. V was shortened by 7 bases and J by 2 bases, with 9 bases between the two germline ends. The CDR3 nucleotides are TGTGCCAGCACCACCGGGACTGGAAACACCATATATTTT. It encodes CASTTGTGNTIYF.

This clone came up once. V and J are TRBV15 and TRBJ1-2; 7 bases match TRBD1. The CDR3 has 15 amino acids. V dropped 4 bases and J dropped 1; count of bases not matched to a gene: 6. Germline loops: CDR1 LNHNV, CDR2 YYDKDF (reference sequence). The CDR3 is CATSTRDSNNYGYTF. The CDR3 DNA follows: TGTGCCACCAGCACCCGGGACAGCAATAACTATGGCTACACCTTC. Full variable domain (remainder filled in from reference TRBV15 and TRBJ1-2): DAMVIQNPRYQVTQFGKPVTLSCSQTLNHNVMYWYQQKSSQAPKLLFHYYDKDFNNEADTPDNFQSRRPNTSFCFLDIRSPGLGDTAMYLCATSTRDSNNYGYTFGSGTRLTVV.

The gene calls are TRBV28 and TRBJ1-2; D is uncertain. There are 13 residues in the CDR3. V lost 2 bases and J lost 1, with 5 bases in between. Germline V gene lookup returns CDR1 MDHEN and CDR2 SYDVKM. The CDR3 bases are TGTGCCAGCAGTTTAGCTGTTAACTATGGCTACACCTTC. Residues: CASSLAVNYGYTF.

The CDR3, as DNA: TGTGCCAGCAGTTTGAGAGGGGAGACCCAGTACTTC. Its translation: CASSLRGETQYF. The chain couples TRBV27 to TRBJ2-5, with D perhaps TRBD2 (5 bases). Germline CDR1 and CDR2: MNHEY and SMNVEV (reference sequence). The CDR3 is 12 amino acids. V was shortened by 3 bases and J by 5 bases, with 7 bases between the two germline ends.

This clone was counted between two and nine times. The chain joins TRBV25-1 to TRBJ2-7; 11 bases line up with TRBD1. Germline V gene data show CDR1 as MGHDK and CDR2 as SYGVNS. The V gene end was trimmed by 5 bases and the J gene end by 3 bases; junction bases not matched to a gene: 3. This CDR3 has 14 residues. The CDR3 DNA sequence: TGTGCCAGCAGTAGGGACAGGGGGTTCTACGAGCAGTACTTC. This sequence encodes CASSRDRGFYEQYF.

V is TRBV19 and J is TRBJ2-7, with D maybe TRBD2 (6 bases). V lost 6 bases and J lost 3, with 15 bases in between. Germline CDR1 is LNHDA and CDR2 is SQIVND (reference sequence). The CDR3 is 14 residues long. CDR3 loop: CASSPRGARYEQYF. CDR3 DNA: TGTGCCAGTAGCCCCCGCGGGGCCCGCTACGAGCAGTACTTC.

The gene calls are TRBV7-3 and TRBJ2-1; D perhaps matches TRBD1 (5 bases). Trimming left V 5 bases short and J 8 bases short, with 19 bases between. The CDR3 is made up of 15 amino acids. Per germline, CDR1 SGHTA and CDR2 FQGTGA. The CDR3 is CASSPMGRARDEQFF. In DNA form, the CDR3 reads TGTGCCAGCAGCCCAATGGGCCGGGCCAGGGATGAGCAGTTCTTC.

The DNA of the CDR3 is TGTGCCAGCAGCGCTACCGGGACAGGGGTCAATCAGCCCCAGCATTTT. Residues: CASSATGTGVNQPQHF. This chain uses TRBV9 with TRBJ1-5; 10 bases fit TRBD1. The CDR3 is 16 residues long. Per the germline V gene, CDR1 is SGDLS and CDR2 is YYNGEE. V shed 3 bases and J 3 bases; nucleotides not matched to a gene: 6.

This chain links TRBV6-5 with TRBJ1-4, with D hard to call. Per the germline V gene, CDR1 is MNHEY and CDR2 is SVGAGI. The CDR3 consists of 15 residues. Trimming removed 6 bases at V and 4 bases at J, with 15 bases between. DNA for the CDR3: TGTGCCAGCAGGATCCGGCATAGCAATAATGAAAAACTGTTTTTT. The encoded protein is CASRIRHSNNEKLFF.

The chain employs TRBV27 and TRBJ2-7; the match to TRBD2 covers 14 bases. CDR3 size: 17 residues. Germline trimming cut 6 bases from V and 0 bases from J; bases unmatched to any gene: 7. CDR1 and CDR2 from the germline V gene are MNHEY and SMNVEV (reference sequence). The DNA for the CDR3 is TGTGCCAGCAGCGGGACCGGGACTAGCGGGAGCTCCTACGAGCAGTACTTC. Amino acids: CASSGTGTSGSSYEQYF.

The chain is built from TRBV2 and TRBJ1-1; D is unresolved. The V gene lost 6 bases and the J gene lost 0 bases, with 11 bases spanning the gap. CDR1 is SNHLY, CDR2 FYNNEI, per germline. The CDR3 has 14 residues. CDR3 amino acids: CASSPTTLNTEAFF. CDR3 in DNA: TGTGCCAGCAGCCCGACAACCCTGAACACTGAAGCTTTCTTT.

The CDR3 DNA is TGTGCCTGGAGCGGGACACGTGGTTCACCCCTCCACTTT. Translation: CAWSGTRGSPLHF. The chain carries TRBV30 and TRBJ1-6; possible D gene TRBD1, 6 bases. V was pared by 3 bases and J by 9 bases, with 12 bases between. Germline-derived CDR1 and CDR2 are GTSNPN and SVGIG (reference sequence). The CDR3 covers 13 residues.

The rearrangement links TRBV10-3 to TRBJ2-2, with TRBD1 matching 7 bases. CDR1 is ENHRY and CDR2 is SYGVKD in the germline V gene. Trimming at V came to 6 bases and at J to 2 bases, leaving 9 bases not matched to a gene. The CDR3 sequence is 16 residues long. CDR3 coding DNA: TGTGCCATCAGAAAGACCGGGACAGTAAACACCGGGGAGCTGTTTTTT. It codes for CAIRKTGTVNTGELFF.

The gene calls are TRBV6-1 and TRBJ1-1, with 9 bases matching TRBD1. Per the germline V gene, CDR1 is MNHNS and CDR2 is SASEGT. V trimming: 5 bases; J trimming: 7 bases; junction bases outside the gene matches: 11. This CDR3 has 15 residues. The CDR3 DNA reads TGTGCCAGCAGTCTACCGGGACAGGGTAGGATTGAAGCTTTCTTT. Translating gives CASSLPGQGRIEAFF.

This chain connects TRBV5-3 to TRBJ1-5, with D unresolved. TRBV5-3 is an ORF, with its function uncertain. The CDR3 has 13 amino acids. The ends were cut back, 4 bases at V and 3 bases at J, with 8 bases in the middle. CDR3 amino acids: CARSHLYNQPQHF. CDR3 nucleotide sequence: TGTGCCAGAAGCCATTTATACAATCAGCCCCAGCATTTT.

This clone was seen a single time. V gene TRBV7-9 combines with J gene TRBJ1-1; D is undetermined. CDR3 length: 13 amino acids. V lost 6 bases, J lost 1 base, and 9 bases lay in between. CDR1 and CDR2 (germline): SEHNR, FQNEAQ (reference sequence). The CDR3: CASRKLGNTEAFF. The CDR3 nucleotides read TGTGCCAGCAGGAAACTAGGGAACACTGAAGCTTTCTTT.

The chain is built from TRBV7-9 and TRBJ1-6; 7 bases line up with TRBD1. Germline CDR1 SEHNR, CDR2 FQNEAQ (reference sequence). The CDR3 contains 17 residues. J was trimmed by 6 bases and V by 5 bases; bases with no gene match: 13. Here the CDR3 DNA reads TGTGCCAGCAGCACCACAACCGGGACAGACATTAATTCACCCCTCCACTTT. It yields the protein CASSTTTGTDINSPLHF.

The chain is built from TRBV6-1 and TRBJ2-1; D is perhaps TRBD1 or TRBD2 (6 bases each). The CDR3 covers 16 residues. Per germline, CDR1 MNHNS and CDR2 SASEGT. The V gene lost 1 base and the J gene lost 2 bases, with 12 bases spanning the gap. The CDR3 region has the DNA TGTGCCAGCAGTGAAGGACGGGGGCCCCCCTACAATGAGCAGTTCTTC. Translating it yields CASSEGRGPPYNEQFF.

This chain connects TRBV30 to TRBJ2-1; 7 bases are shared with TRBD2. The CDR3 runs to 12 residues. Germline trimming cut 2 bases from V and 8 bases from J; bases unmatched to any gene: 3. Per germline, CDR1 GTSNPN and CDR2 SVGIG (reference sequence). The CDR3 spells CAWSRGGHEQFF. As DNA, the CDR3 is TGTGCCTGGAGTAGGGGAGGGCATGAGCAGTTCTTC.